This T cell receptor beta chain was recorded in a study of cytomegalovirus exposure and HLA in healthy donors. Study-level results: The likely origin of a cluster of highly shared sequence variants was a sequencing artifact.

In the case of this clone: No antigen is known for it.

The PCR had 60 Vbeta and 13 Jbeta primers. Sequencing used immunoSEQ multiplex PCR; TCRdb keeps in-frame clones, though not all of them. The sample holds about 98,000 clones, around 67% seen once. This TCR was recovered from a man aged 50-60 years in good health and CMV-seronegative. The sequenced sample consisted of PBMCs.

CDR3 sequence reads: CASSESRTGSYEQYF. For the CDR3, the DNA is TGCGCCAGCAGTGAGTCTCGGACAGGGTCCTACGAGCAGTACTTC. The J gene is TRBJ2-7, the V gene TRBV10-1, with 8 nucleotides matching TRBD1. CDR3 length: 15 residues. Germline V lookup: CDR1 WNHNN, CDR2 SYGVQD (reference sequence). V lost 0 bases, J lost 1 base, and 2 bases stayed unmatched.